The TCR beta chain described here comes from a study of blood T cell repertoires in COVID-19. The V segment lost 0 bases and the J segment 6 bases; nucleotides outside the gene matches: 14. The germline CDR1 and CDR2 sequences are MGHRA and YSYEKL. This CDR3 has 18 residues. Sequencing used immunoSEQ multiplex PCR; TCRdb keeps in-frame clones, though not all of them. The data hold 10,000 to 15,000 clones, with 70% to 75% observed a single time. The chain couples TRBV4-1 to TRBJ2-1, with TRBD2 identical over 7 bases. Source material: peripheral blood. The sequence was collected from a man between 60 and 70 years old with COVID-19, enrolled during active disease. As DNA, the CDR3 is TGCGCCAGCAGCCAAGAGCGCCTTTCGAGCGGGGTAGGCAATGAGCAGTTCTTC. Residues: CASSQERLSSGVGNEQFF.